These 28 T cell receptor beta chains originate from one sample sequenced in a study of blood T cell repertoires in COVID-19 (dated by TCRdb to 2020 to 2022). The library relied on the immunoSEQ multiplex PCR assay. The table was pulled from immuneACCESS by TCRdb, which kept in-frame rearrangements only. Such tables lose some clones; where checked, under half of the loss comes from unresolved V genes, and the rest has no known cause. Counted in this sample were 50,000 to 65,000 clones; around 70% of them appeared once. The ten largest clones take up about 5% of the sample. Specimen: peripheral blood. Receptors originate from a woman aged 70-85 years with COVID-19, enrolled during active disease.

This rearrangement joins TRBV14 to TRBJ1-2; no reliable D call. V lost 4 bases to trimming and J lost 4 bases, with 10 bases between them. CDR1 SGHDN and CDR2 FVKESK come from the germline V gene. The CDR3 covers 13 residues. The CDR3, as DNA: TGTGCCAGCAGCCTAAACAGCCTCTATGGCTACACCTTC. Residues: CASSLNSLYGYTF.

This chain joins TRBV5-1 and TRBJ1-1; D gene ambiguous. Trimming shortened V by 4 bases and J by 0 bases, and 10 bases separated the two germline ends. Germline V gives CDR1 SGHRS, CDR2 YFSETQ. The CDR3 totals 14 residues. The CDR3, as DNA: TGCGCCAGCAGCGGAACGCAGGTGAACACTGAAGCTTTCTTT. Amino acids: CASSGTQVNTEAFF.

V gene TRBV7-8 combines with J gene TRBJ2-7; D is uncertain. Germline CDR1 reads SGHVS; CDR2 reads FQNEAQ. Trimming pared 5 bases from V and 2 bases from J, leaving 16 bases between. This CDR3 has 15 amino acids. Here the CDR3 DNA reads TGTGCCAGCAGCCACCGAACAGTCAATGCCTACGAGCAGTACTTC. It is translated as CASSHRTVNAYEQYF.

The chain's CDR3 is CASSYSARGSGNTIYF. In nucleotides, the CDR3 is TGTGCCAGCAGTTACTCCGCCAGGGGGTCTGGAAACACCATATATTTT. This sequence joins TRBV6-5 and TRBJ1-3, with TRBD1 identical over 7 bases. The CDR3 has 16 amino acids. Germline-derived CDR1 and CDR2 are MNHEY and SVGAGI. V lost 0 bases, J lost 1 base, and 3 bases stayed unmatched.

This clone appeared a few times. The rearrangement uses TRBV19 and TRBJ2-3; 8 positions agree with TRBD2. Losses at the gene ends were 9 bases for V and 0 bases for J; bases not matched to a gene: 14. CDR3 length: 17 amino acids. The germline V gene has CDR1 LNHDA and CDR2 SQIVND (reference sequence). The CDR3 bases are TGTGCCAGCCGAGGGGGGATAGCGGGATCCAGCACAGATACGCAGTATTTT. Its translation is CASRGGIAGSSTDTQYF.

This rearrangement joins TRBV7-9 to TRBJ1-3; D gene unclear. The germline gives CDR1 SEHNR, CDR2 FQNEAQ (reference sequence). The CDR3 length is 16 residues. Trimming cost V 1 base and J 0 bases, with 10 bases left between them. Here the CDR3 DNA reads TGTGCCAGCAGCTTAGTTGAATCTAGCTCTGGAAACACCATATATTTT. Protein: CASSLVESSSGNTIYF.

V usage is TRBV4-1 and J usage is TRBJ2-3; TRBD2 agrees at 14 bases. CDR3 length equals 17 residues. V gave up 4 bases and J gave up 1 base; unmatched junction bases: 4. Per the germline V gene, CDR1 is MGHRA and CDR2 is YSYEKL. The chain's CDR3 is CASSLTSGGAGTDTQYF. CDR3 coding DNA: TGCGCCAGCAGCCTGACTAGCGGGGGGGCTGGCACAGATACGCAGTATTTT.

The CDR3 loop reads CASSMASGRTDSYNEQFF. In nucleotides, the CDR3 is TGTGCCAGTAGTATGGCTAGCGGGAGAACCGACTCCTACAATGAGCAGTTCTTC. The chain links TRBV19 to TRBJ2-1; the match to TRBD2 covers 10 bases. The CDR3 is made up of 18 amino acids. J lost 0 bases, V lost 3 bases, and 8 bases had no gene match. Germline CDR1 and CDR2: LNHDA and SQIVND (reference sequence).

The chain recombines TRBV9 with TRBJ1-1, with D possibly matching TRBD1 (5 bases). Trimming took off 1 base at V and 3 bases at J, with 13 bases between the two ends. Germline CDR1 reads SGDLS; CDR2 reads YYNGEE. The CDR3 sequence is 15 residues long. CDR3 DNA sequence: TGTGCCAGCAGCGTATTACCAGGGTCGGACACTGAAGCTTTCTTT. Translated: CASSVLPGSDTEAFF.

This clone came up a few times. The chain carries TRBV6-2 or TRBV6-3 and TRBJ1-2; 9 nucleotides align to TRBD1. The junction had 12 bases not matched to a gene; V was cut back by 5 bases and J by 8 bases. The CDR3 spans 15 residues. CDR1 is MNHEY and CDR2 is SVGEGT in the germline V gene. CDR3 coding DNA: TGTGCCAGCAGTCGGCGAGGGACAGGGACGGGCGGCTACACCTTC. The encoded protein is CASSRRGTGTGGYTF.

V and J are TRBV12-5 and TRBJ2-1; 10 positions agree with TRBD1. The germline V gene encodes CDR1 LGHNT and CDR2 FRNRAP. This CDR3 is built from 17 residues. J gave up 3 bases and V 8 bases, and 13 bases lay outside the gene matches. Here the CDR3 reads CASRTGTGALYYNEQFF. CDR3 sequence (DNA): TGTGCTAGTAGAACGGGGACAGGGGCCCTTTACTACAATGAGCAGTTCTTC.

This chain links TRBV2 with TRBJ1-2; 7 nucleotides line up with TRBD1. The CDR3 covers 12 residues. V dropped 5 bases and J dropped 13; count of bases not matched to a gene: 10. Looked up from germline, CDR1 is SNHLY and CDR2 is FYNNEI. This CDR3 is CASSWSRDRPTF. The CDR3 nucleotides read TGTGCCAGCAGTTGGTCCCGGGACAGACCCACCTTC.

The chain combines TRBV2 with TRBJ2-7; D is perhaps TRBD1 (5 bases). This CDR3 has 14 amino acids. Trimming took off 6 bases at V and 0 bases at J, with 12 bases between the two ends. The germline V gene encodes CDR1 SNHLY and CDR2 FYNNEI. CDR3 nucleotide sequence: TGTGCCAGCAGGATGGACACCAACTCCTACGAGCAGTACTTC. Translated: CASRMDTNSYEQYF.

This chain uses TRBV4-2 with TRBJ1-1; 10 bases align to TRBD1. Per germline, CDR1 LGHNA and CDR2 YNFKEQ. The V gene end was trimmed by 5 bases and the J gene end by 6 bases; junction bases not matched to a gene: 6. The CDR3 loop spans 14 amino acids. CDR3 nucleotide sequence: TGTGCCAGCAGCGCGGACAGGGGGAGGGCTGAAGCTTTCTTT. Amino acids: CASSADRGRAEAFF.

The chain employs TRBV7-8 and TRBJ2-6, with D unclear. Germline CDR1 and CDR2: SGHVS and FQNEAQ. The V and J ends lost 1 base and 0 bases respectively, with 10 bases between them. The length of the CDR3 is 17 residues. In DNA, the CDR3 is TGTGCCAGCAGCTTAGTTGTTGGCAGCTCTGGGGCCAACGTCCTGACTTTC. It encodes CASSLVVGSSGANVLTF.

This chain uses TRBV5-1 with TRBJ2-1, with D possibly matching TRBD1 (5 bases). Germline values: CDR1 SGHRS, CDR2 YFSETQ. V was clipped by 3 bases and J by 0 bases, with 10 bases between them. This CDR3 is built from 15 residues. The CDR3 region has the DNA TGCGCCAGCAGCTGGGGCGTAAGCTCCTACAATGAGCAGTTCTTC. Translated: CASSWGVSSYNEQFF.

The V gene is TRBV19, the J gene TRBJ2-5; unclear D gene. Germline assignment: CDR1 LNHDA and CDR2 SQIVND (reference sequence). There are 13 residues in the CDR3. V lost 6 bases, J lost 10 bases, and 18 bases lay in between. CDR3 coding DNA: TGTGCCAGTAGGCCCTCGGCAGGCGTGAACCAGTACTTC. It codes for CASRPSAGVNQYF.

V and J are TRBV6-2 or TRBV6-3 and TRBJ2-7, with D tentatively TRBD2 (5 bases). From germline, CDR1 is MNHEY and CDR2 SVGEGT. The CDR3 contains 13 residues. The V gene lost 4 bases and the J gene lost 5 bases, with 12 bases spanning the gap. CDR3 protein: CASSSTSPHEQYF. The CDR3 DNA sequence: TGTGCCAGCAGTTCCACTAGTCCCCACGAGCAGTACTTC.

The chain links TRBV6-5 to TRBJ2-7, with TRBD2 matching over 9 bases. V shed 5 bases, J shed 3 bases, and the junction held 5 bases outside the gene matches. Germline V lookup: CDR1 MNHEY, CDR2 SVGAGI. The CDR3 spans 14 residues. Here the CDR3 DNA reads TGTGCCAGCAGTAGGACTAGCGAAGGCTACGAGCAGTACTTC. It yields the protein CASSRTSEGYEQYF.

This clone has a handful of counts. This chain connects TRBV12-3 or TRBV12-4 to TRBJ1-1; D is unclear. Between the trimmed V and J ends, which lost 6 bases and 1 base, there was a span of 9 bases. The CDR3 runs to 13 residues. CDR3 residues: CASSWQENTEAFF. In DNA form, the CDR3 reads TGTGCCAGCAGCTGGCAGGAGAACACTGAAGCTTTCTTT.

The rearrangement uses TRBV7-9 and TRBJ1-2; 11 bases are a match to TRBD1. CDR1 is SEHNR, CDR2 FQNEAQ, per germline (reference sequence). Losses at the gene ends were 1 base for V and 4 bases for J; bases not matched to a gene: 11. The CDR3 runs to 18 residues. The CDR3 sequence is CASSLEFGQGAQGYGYTF. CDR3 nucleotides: TGTGCCAGCAGCTTAGAGTTCGGACAGGGGGCGCAGGGCTATGGCTACACCTTC.

CDR3 amino acids: CASSLNRGRGYTF. CDR3 nucleotide sequence: TGTGCCAGCAGTTTAAACAGGGGGCGAGGCTACACCTTC. The chain links TRBV12-3 or TRBV12-4 to TRBJ1-2; 9 nucleotides align to TRBD1. The trim removed 2 bases at V and 8 bases at J, leaving 3 bases unmatched. This CDR3 is 13 amino acids long.

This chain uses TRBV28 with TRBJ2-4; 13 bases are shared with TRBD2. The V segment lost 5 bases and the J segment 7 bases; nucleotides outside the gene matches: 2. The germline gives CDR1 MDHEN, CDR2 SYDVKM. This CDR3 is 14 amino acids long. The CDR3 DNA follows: TGTGCCAGCAGTCCGACTAGCGGGAGGAACATTCAGTACTTC. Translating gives CASSPTSGRNIQYF. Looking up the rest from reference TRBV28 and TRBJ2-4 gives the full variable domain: DVKVTQSSRYLVKRTGEKVFLECVQDMDHENMFWYRQDPGLGLRLIYFSYDVKMKEKGDIPEGYSVSREKKERFSLILESASTNQTSMYLCASSPTSGRNIQYFGAGTRLSVL.

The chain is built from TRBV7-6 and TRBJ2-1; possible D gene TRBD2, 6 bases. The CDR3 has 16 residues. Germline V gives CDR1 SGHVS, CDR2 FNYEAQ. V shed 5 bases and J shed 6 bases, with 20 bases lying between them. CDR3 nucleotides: TGTGCCAGCAGCCCCACCGGGACTGGGGCTCTCAATGAGCAGTTCTTC. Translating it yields CASSPTGTGALNEQFF.

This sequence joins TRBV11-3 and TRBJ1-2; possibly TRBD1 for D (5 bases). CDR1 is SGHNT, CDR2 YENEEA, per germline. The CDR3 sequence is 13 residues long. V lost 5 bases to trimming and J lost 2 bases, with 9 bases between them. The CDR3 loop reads CASSPGGNYGYTF. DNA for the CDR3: TGTGCCAGCAGCCCTGGGGGGAACTATGGCTACACCTTC. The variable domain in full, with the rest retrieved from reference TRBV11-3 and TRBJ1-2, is EAGVVQSPRYKIIEKKQPVAFWCNPISGHNTLYWYLQNLGQGPELLIRYENEEAVDDSQLPKDRFSAERLKGVDSTLKIQPAELGDSAVYLCASSPGGNYGYTFGSGTRLTVV.

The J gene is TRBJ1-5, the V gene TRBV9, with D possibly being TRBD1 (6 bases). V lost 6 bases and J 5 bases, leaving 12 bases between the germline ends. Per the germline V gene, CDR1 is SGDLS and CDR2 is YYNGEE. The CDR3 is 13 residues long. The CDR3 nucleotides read TGTGCCAGCAATAGGGGGATAGATCAGCCCCAGCATTTT. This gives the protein CASNRGIDQPQHF.

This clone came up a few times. The CDR3 DNA reads TGTGCCAGCAAGCGGGACCGCTCTGGGGCCAACGTCCTGACTTTC. Translating it yields CASKRDRSGANVLTF. V is TRBV6-5 and J is TRBJ2-6, with 7 bases aligning to TRBD2. The CDR3 has 15 residues. The J segment lost 0 bases and the V segment lost 7 bases, leaving 3 bases of the junction unmatched. Germline-derived CDR1 and CDR2 are MNHEY and SVGAGI.

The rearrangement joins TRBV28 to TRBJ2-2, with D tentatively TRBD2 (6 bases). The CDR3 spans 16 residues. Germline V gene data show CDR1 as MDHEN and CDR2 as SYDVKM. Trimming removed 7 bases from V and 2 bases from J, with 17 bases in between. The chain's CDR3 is CASTPWGSGNTGELFF. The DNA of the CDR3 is TGTGCCAGCACCCCCTGGGGTAGCGGTAACACCGGGGAGCTGTTTTTT.